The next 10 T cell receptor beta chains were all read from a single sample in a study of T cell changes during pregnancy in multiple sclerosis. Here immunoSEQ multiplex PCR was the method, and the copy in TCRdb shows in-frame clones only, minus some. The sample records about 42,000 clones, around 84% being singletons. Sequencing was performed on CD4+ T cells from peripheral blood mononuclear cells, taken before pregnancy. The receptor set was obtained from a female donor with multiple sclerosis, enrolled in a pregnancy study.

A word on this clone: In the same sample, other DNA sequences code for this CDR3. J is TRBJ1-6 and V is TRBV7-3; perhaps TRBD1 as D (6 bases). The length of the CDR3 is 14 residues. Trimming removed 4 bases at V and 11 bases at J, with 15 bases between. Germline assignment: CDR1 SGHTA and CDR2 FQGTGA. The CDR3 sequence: CASSSQTGGAPLHF. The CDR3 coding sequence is TGTGCCAGCAGCTCCCAGACAGGAGGTGCACCCCTCCACTTT.

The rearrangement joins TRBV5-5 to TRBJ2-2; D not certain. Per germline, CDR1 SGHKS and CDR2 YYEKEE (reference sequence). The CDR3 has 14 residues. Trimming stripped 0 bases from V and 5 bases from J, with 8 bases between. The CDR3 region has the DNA TGTGCCAGCAGCTTGGGAGGTGGAACCGGGGAGCTGTTTTTT. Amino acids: CASSLGGGTGELFF.

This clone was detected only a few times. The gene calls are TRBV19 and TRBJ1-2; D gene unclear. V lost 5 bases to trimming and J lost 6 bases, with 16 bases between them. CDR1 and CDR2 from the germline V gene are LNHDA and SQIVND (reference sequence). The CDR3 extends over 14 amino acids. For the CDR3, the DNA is TGTGCCAGTAGTGGCGGAACATATGAGGATGGCTACACCTTC. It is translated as CASSGGTYEDGYTF.

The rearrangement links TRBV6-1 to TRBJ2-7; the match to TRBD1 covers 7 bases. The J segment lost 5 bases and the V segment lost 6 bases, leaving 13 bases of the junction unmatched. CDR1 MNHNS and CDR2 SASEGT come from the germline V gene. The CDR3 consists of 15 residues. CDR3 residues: CASSGDRAIYHEQYF. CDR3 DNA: TGTGCCAGCAGCGGCGACAGGGCAATTTACCACGAGCAGTACTTC.

CDR3 protein: CASSLDSSGNTIYF. CDR3 nucleotides: TGCGCCAGCAGCCTGGACAGCTCTGGAAACACCATATATTTT. The rearrangement uses TRBV5-1 and TRBJ1-3; D is possibly TRBD1 (6 bases). Looked up from germline, CDR1 is SGHRS and CDR2 is YFSETQ. This CDR3 contains 14 residues. Between the trimmed V and J ends, which lost 4 bases and 0 bases, there was a span of 8 bases.

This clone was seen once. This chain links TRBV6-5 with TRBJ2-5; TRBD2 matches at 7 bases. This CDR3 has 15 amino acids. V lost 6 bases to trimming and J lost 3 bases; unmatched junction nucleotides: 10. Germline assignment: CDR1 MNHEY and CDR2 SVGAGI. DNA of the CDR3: TGTGCCAGCAGCGGCCATGGGGCGGGGGAAGAGACCCAGTACTTC. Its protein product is CASSGHGAGEETQYF.

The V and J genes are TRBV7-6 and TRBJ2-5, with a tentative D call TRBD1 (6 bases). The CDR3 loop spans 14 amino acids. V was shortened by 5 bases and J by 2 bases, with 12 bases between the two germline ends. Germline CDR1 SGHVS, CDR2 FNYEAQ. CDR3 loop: CASSARTDQETQYF. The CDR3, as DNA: TGTGCCAGCAGCGCAAGGACAGATCAAGAGACCCAGTACTTC.

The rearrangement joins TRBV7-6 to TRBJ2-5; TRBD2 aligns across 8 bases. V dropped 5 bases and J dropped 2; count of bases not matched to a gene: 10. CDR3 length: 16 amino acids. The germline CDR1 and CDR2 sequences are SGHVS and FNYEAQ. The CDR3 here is CASSPVAREAQETQYF. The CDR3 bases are TGTGCCAGCAGCCCGGTGGCGCGGGAGGCGCAAGAGACCCAGTACTTC.

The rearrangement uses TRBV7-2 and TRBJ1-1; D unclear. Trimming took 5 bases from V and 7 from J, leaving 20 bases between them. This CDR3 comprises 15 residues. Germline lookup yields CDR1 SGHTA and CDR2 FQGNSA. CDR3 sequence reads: CASSLRVVLTDEAFF. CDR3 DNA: TGTGCCAGCAGCCTCCGTGTGGTCCTTACTGATGAAGCTTTCTTT.

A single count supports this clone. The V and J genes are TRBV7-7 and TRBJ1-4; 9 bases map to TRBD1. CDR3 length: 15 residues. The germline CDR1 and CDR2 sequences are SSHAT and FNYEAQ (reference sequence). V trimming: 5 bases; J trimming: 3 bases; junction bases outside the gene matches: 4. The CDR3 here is CASSPRQGANEKLFF. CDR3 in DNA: TGTGCCAGCAGCCCGCGACAGGGGGCTAATGAAAAACTGTTTTTT. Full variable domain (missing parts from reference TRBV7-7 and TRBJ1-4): GAGVSQSPRYKVTKRGQDVTLRCDPISSHATLYWYQQALGQGPEFLTYFNYEAQPDKSGLPSDRFSAERPEGSISTLTIQRTEQRDSAMYRCASSPRQGANEKLFFGSGTQLSVL.